This T cell receptor beta chain came from a study of T cells in Graves' hyperthyroidism and ophthalmopathy. The J segment lost 5 bases and the V segment lost 5 bases, leaving 18 bases of the junction unmatched. The CDR3 extends over 19 amino acids. A few counts support this clonotype. The investigators amplified TCR beta CDR3 regions from RNA transcripts. Initially, a first-round RT-PCR of the TCR CDR3 employed the HTBI primer set. TCRdb analysed the multiplex PCR reads with MiXCR anew, one entry per CDR3 protein. Among some 140,000 distinct CDR3 sequences listed, 22% were seen once. The material sequenced was blood. This sequence originates from a woman between 50 and 59 years old with Graves' hyperthyroidism that later progressed to Graves' ophthalmopathy. V is TRBV12-3 or TRBV12-4 and J is TRBJ2-3; 11 nucleotides align to TRBD2. CDR3 residues: CASSLRLAGILRLGDTQYF. The CDR3 DNA reads TGTGCCAGCAGTCTCAGACTAGCGGGAATTTTAAGGTTGGGAGATACGCAGTATTTT.